This TCR beta chain was observed in a study of T cell repertoires in cytomegalovirus infection. Germline lookup yields CDR1 SGHTA and CDR2 FQGNSA. Trimming removed 5 bases from V and 8 bases from J, with 18 bases in between. The CDR3 totals 14 residues. Using its own MiXCR run on the reads, TCRdb lists one record per CDR3 protein. The table records about 240,000 distinct CDR3 sequences, around 12% of them present only once. This clonotype showed up many times. Sequencing input: PBMCs. The chain combines TRBV7-2 with TRBJ1-2; D not certain. This receptor was identified in a human donor in good health (CMV status not recorded). Some clones in this sample may be carry-over from other donors' samples. Here the CDR3 reads CASSVQREGKGYTF. The CDR3 DNA reads as TGTGCCAGCAGCGTCCAGAGGGAGGGTAAAGGCTACACCTTC. Together with reference TRBV7-2 and TRBJ1-2, the CDR3 gives the full variable domain: GAGVSQSPSNKVTEKGKDVELRCDPISGHTALYWYRQSLGQGLEFLIYFQGNSAPDKSGLPSDRFSAERTGGSVSTLTIQRTQQEDSAVYLCASSVQREGKGYTFGSGTRLTVV.